In this sample, the clone carrying this T cell receptor (beta chain) turned up a few times. Germline values: CDR1 SGHNT, CDR2 YYREEE (reference sequence). This CDR3 has 15 residues. V shed 5 bases and J shed 2 bases, with 16 bases lying between them. These data belong to a study of control samples from healthy donors and cancer patients. Some clones are missing from TCRdb's copy, which holds only in-frame ones; the method was immunoSEQ multiplex PCR. In the table there are some 74,000 clones, 70% to 90% of which are singletons. V usage is TRBV5-4 and J usage is TRBJ1-2, with no clear D. The TCR sequence derives from a woman aged 45 to 65 in good health. Sequencing was performed on blood. In nucleotides, the CDR3 is TGTGCCAGCAGAAACCCGTGGGGAGGGAACTATGGCTACACCTTC. Amino acids: CASRNPWGGNYGYTF.